The 25 T cell receptor beta chains below were found in one sample sequenced in a study of T cell responses to AZD1222 COVID-19 vaccine. Method: immunoSEQ multiplex PCR; TCRdb's copy keeps in-frame clones and lacks some. The data contain about 100,000 clones, approximately 83% of them singletons. The input for sequencing was peripheral blood, taken on day 0 of AZD1222 vaccination. The receptors stem from an adult in good health.

The V gene is TRBV6-5, the J gene TRBJ2-7; 10 bases line up with TRBD1. V dropped 11 bases and J dropped 7; count of bases not matched to a gene: 8. Germline V gene data show CDR1 as MNHEY and CDR2 as SVGAGI. This CDR3 is built from 12 residues. CDR3 region: CAGGTGVGEQYF. CDR3 DNA sequence: TGTGCCGGAGGGACAGGGGTAGGAGAGCAGTACTTC.

V is TRBV29-1 and J is TRBJ1-5; 9 positions agree with TRBD1. Germline V gene data show CDR1 as SQVTM and CDR2 as ANQGSEA. The ends lost 6 bases at V and 5 bases at J; junction bases unmatched: 8. The CDR3 extends over 14 amino acids. This CDR3 reads CSVKTGGTDQPQHF. The CDR3 DNA is TGCAGCGTGAAAACAGGGGGCACGGATCAGCCCCAGCATTTT.

The chain employs TRBV27 and TRBJ1-5; D gene ambiguous. Trimming pared 2 bases from V and 0 bases from J, leaving 5 bases between. The CDR3 totals 14 residues. Germline V lookup: CDR1 MNHEY, CDR2 SMNVEV (reference sequence). The CDR3 nucleotides read TGTGCCAGCAGTTTAGAGTATAGCAATCAGCCCCAGCATTTT. It codes for CASSLEYSNQPQHF.

The table lists this clone with a few counts. This chain connects TRBV3-1 (or the pseudogene TRBV3-2) to TRBJ1-5; 8 nucleotides match TRBD1. The V gene's germline CDR1 is LGHDT and CDR2 YNNKEL (reference sequence). The length of the CDR3 is 15 residues. With V trimmed by 3 bases and J by 4 bases, 5 bases remained unmatched. As DNA, the CDR3 is TGTGCCAGCAGCCACTCCGACAGGGGTAATCAGCCCCAGCATTTT. Amino acids: CASSHSDRGNQPQHF.

CDR3 nucleotides: TGTGCCACCAGCGGGACTACCTATGAGCAGTTCTTC. This sequence encodes CATSGTTYEQFF. This chain links TRBV15 with TRBJ2-1, with TRBD2 matching 7 bases. Per the germline V gene, CDR1 is LNHNV and CDR2 is YYDKDF (reference sequence). Germline trimming cut 5 bases from V and 8 bases from J; bases unmatched to any gene: 3. The CDR3 is 12 amino acids.

The chain carries TRBV12-3 or TRBV12-4 and TRBJ2-7, with D uncertain. This CDR3 contains 12 residues. V was cut by 5 bases and J by 3 bases, with 8 bases left in between. CDR3 DNA sequence: TGTGCCAGCAGTCCGCTTTACTACGAGCAGTACTTC. Translating gives CASSPLYYEQYF.

The chain combines TRBV9 with TRBJ2-2; the D is unclear. Trimming took off 1 base at V and 2 bases at J, with 6 bases between the two ends. The CDR3 contains 14 residues. The germline CDR1 and CDR2 sequences are SGDLS and YYNGEE. CDR3 coding DNA: TGTGCCAGCAGCGTACAGGCTAACACCGGGGAGCTGTTTTTT. Protein product: CASSVQANTGELFF.

The V gene is TRBV2, the J gene TRBJ1-5; 9 bases line up with TRBD1. V was clipped by 4 bases and J by 7 bases; unmatched bases: 11. The CDR3 consists of 16 residues. The germline gives CDR1 SNHLY, CDR2 FYNNEI. This CDR3 reads CASSGPEQGAAQPQHF. In nucleotides, the CDR3 is TGTGCCAGCAGTGGGCCTGAACAGGGGGCGGCGCAGCCCCAGCATTTT.

The rearrangement uses TRBV6-5 and TRBJ1-2; D is possibly TRBD1 (6 bases). Trimming stripped 6 bases from V and 8 bases from J, with 16 bases between. This CDR3 is built from 13 residues. Germline loops: CDR1 MNHEY, CDR2 SVGAGI. The DNA of the CDR3 is TGTGCCAGCAGGTACAGGGAATCGCAGGGCTACACCTTC. Its protein product is CASRYRESQGYTF.

CDR3 sequence reads: CASSLSPVPDTQYF. CDR3 in DNA: TGTGCCAGCAGTTTATCCCCGGTTCCAGATACGCAGTATTTT. The chain carries TRBV27 and TRBJ2-3; unclear D gene. The germline V and J ends were trimmed by 0 bases and 4 bases, with 8 bases remaining between them. Germline V gene sequence: CDR1 MNHEY, CDR2 SMNVEV (reference sequence). This CDR3 spans 14 amino acids.

The V gene is TRBV6-5, the J gene TRBJ1-2, with unresolved D. The CDR3 sequence is 12 residues long. The V gene lost 6 bases and the J gene lost 5 bases, with 10 bases spanning the gap. Germline V lookup: CDR1 MNHEY, CDR2 SVGAGI. The CDR3 DNA follows: TGTGCCAGCAGACGGGGAGGATATGGCTACACCTTC. The encoded protein is CASRRGGYGYTF.

This chain uses TRBV4-1 with TRBJ1-1; D is perhaps TRBD1 (5 bases). V lost 1 base, J lost 1 base, and 10 bases lay in between. The CDR3 extends over 15 amino acids. CDR1 and CDR2 from the germline V gene are MGHRA and YSYEKL. The CDR3 DNA follows: TGCGCCAGCAGCCAAGGCAGGGTTTCGAACACTGAAGCTTTCTTT. Its translation is CASSQGRVSNTEAFF.

This chain connects TRBV18 to TRBJ2-1; a weak D match, TRBD2 (5 bases). V dropped 3 bases and J dropped 6 bases, with 15 bases sitting between them. From germline, CDR1 is KGHSH and CDR2 LQKENI. This CDR3 region has 15 residues. The CDR3 DNA reads TGTGCCAGCTCACCCCAGAGCGAGAGCGGCAATGAGCAGTTCTTC. This encodes CASSPQSESGNEQFF.

The V call is TRBV19, the J call TRBJ1-4; no clear D gene. Trimming cost V 4 bases and J 11 bases, with 20 bases left between them. Per germline, CDR1 LNHDA and CDR2 SQIVND (reference sequence). CDR3 length equals 15 residues. For the CDR3, the DNA is TGTGCCAGTAGTAAAAGGGATGGGAGCTTAAGGAAACTGTTTTTT. Its translation is CASSKRDGSLRKLFF.

J is TRBJ2-7 and V is TRBV27; tentatively, D is TRBD1 (6 bases). The CDR3 totals 16 residues. Germline V gene data show CDR1 as MNHEY and CDR2 as SMNVEV (reference sequence). V was clipped by 5 bases and J by 3 bases, with 20 bases between them. As DNA, the CDR3 is TGTGCCAGCAGTCCTGGCAGGGGCCCGCTACGCTACGAGCAGTACTTC. It specifies CASSPGRGPLRYEQYF.

This clone has a handful of counts. The rearrangement joins TRBV6-5 to TRBJ1-5; maybe TRBD1 (5 bases). The CDR3 consists of 15 residues. V lost 7 bases to trimming and J lost 0 bases, with 13 bases between them. The germline CDR1 and CDR2 sequences are MNHEY and SVGAGI. The CDR3 sequence: CASILGPYSNQPQHF. CDR3 DNA: TGTGCCAGCATATTGGGACCATATAGCAATCAGCCCCAGCATTTT.

This clone was detected once. The chain has TRBV3-1 (or the pseudogene TRBV3-2) and TRBJ1-6; D remains unclear. This CDR3 spans 12 amino acids. Germline CDR1 reads LGHDT; CDR2 reads YNNKEL (reference sequence). V was trimmed by 6 bases and J by 10 bases, leaving 10 bases between them. The CDR3 is CASSTRASPLHF. For the CDR3, the DNA is TGTGCCAGCAGTACCCGGGCCTCACCCCTCCACTTT.

The chain combines TRBV7-9 with TRBJ1-6, with D possibly matching TRBD1 (5 bases). The CDR3 consists of 16 residues. The germline V gene encodes CDR1 SEHNR and CDR2 FQNEAQ (reference sequence). Trimming pared 4 bases from V and 5 bases from J, leaving 15 bases between. The CDR3 spells CASSSWGRGDNSPLHF. CDR3 nucleotide sequence: TGTGCCAGCAGCTCCTGGGGCCGGGGGGATAATTCACCCCTCCACTTT.

J is TRBJ2-6 and V is TRBV21-1. TRBV21-1 is listed as a pseudogene. The CDR3 spans 13 residues. The CDR3 protein is CARVFTGANVLTF. DNA for the CDR3: TGTGCCAGGGTTTTTACTGGGGCCAACGTCCTGACTTTC.

J is TRBJ1-5 and V is TRBV30; a weak D match, TRBD1 (5 bases). V was cut by 2 bases and J by 4 bases, with 12 bases left in between. This CDR3 is built from 14 residues. Per germline, CDR1 GTSNPN and CDR2 SVGIG (reference sequence). The DNA of the CDR3 is TGTGCCTGGAGTTGGGGGGATGGGAATCAGCCCCAGCATTTT. Translating gives CAWSWGDGNQPQHF.

In DNA, the CDR3 is TGTGCCAGCGGGATACGTAGAAGCAATCAGCCCCAGCATTTT. Amino acid sequence: CASGIRRSNQPQHF. The V and J genes are TRBV27 and TRBJ1-5; the D is unclear. V was pared by 8 bases and J by 1 base, with 12 bases between. This CDR3 is built from 14 residues. Per the germline V gene, CDR1 is MNHEY and CDR2 is SMNVEV (reference sequence).

This clone appeared once. The chain couples TRBV3-1 (or the pseudogene TRBV3-2) to TRBJ2-1; 9 bases fit TRBD1. This CDR3 contains 16 residues. Germline V gives CDR1 LGHDT, CDR2 YNNKEL (reference sequence). The ends lost 3 bases at V and 10 bases at J; junction bases unmatched: 13. For the CDR3, the DNA is TGTGCCAGCAGCCAGGTTTCGGACAGGGGATCTTGGGAGCAGTTCTTC. Residues: CASSQVSDRGSWEQFF.

This sequence joins TRBV7-2 and TRBJ1-1; TRBD1 agrees at 9 bases. Trimming at V came to 3 bases and at J to 8 bases, leaving 7 bases not matched to a gene. The germline V gene encodes CDR1 SGHTA and CDR2 FQGNSA. The CDR3 length is 14 residues. CDR3 sequence: CASSFGQGRIEAFF. CDR3 DNA: TGTGCCAGCAGCTTCGGACAGGGGAGGATCGAAGCTTTCTTT.

V usage is TRBV30 and J usage is TRBJ2-6, with D tentatively TRBD1 (6 bases). V was pared by 7 bases and J by 1 base, with 8 bases between. Germline V gene sequence: CDR1 GTSNPN, CDR2 SVGIG (reference sequence). The CDR3 spans 13 residues. The CDR3 loop reads CAFRGSGANVLTF. The DNA of the CDR3 is TGTGCCTTCAGGGGTTCTGGGGCCAACGTCCTGACTTTC.

The chain employs TRBV4-2 and TRBJ1-2; a possible D gene is TRBD1 (5 bases). Germline loops: CDR1 LGHNA, CDR2 YNFKEQ. V shed 0 bases and J shed 3 bases, with 8 bases lying between them. This CDR3 has 14 amino acids. This CDR3 reads CASSQDGGDYGYTF. DNA of the CDR3: TGTGCCAGCAGCCAAGACGGGGGGGACTATGGCTACACCTTC.